The 27 T cell receptor beta chains listed next were all sequenced from one sample in a study of identical twins. One entry per CDR3 protein results from TCRdb running MiXCR on the 5' RACE reads. This sample carries 450,000 to 650,000 distinct CDR3 sequences, roughly 15% of them seen once, and the ten largest clones take 0.35% to 0.45%. Another study also made use of these data, one on yellow fever vaccine responses in identical twins.

Sequenced input: CD4+ T cells sorted from blood. The receptor set was obtained from a woman aged 18-29 years in good health.

This clonotype was counted at least ten times. This rearrangement joins TRBV3-1 to TRBJ2-1; 10 nucleotides match TRBD2. The junction had 1 base not matched to a gene; V was cut back by 1 base and J by 1 base. CDR1 and CDR2 from the germline V gene are LGHDT and YNNKEL (reference sequence). The CDR3 length is 16 residues. Here the CDR3 DNA reads TGTGCCAGCAGCCAAGGGGGACTAGCGTCCTACAATGAGCAGTTCTTC. Amino acids: CASSQGGLASYNEQFF.

V gene TRBV10-3 combines with J gene TRBJ1-1, with TRBD1 as a possible D gene (6 bases). The CDR3 is 15 residues long. V was shortened by 0 bases and J by 0 bases, with 8 bases between the two germline ends. CDR1 is ENHRY, CDR2 SYGVKD, per germline. The CDR3 loop is CAISESGALNTEAFF. The CDR3 DNA follows: TGTGCCATCAGTGAGTCGGGGGCTCTGAACACTGAAGCTTTCTTT.

The rearrangement links TRBV7-3 to TRBJ2-1, with 13 nucleotides matching TRBD2. The CDR3 runs 16 residues. CDR1 and CDR2 from the germline V gene are SGHTA and FQGTGA. J gave up 7 bases and V 0 bases, and 3 bases lay outside the gene matches. The DNA for the CDR3 is TGTGCCAGCAGCTTAACGACTAGCGGGAGGAGTAATGAGCAGTTCTTC. As protein: CASSLTTSGRSNEQFF.

This chain connects TRBV5-1 to TRBJ2-1; D gene uncertain. Germline CDR1 is SGHRS and CDR2 is YFSETQ. The CDR3 consists of 12 residues. The V end lost 4 bases, the J end lost 7 bases, and 9 bases lay between the germline ends. The CDR3 DNA reads as TGCGCCAGCAGCCCTCTAAGAAATGAGCAGTTCTTC. Translated: CASSPLRNEQFF. Based on the CDR3 plus reference TRBV5-1 and TRBJ2-1, the full variable domain is KAGVTQTPRYLIKTRGQQVTLSCSPISGHRSVSWYQQTPGQGLQFLFEYFSETQRNKGNFPGRFSGRQFSNSRSEMNVSTLELGDSALYLCASSPLRNEQFFGPGTRLTVL.

This clonotype was seen more than once but under ten times. The chain combines TRBV11-2 with TRBJ2-1; 11 bases match TRBD2. CDR3 length equals 17 residues. The junction had 13 bases not matched to a gene; V was cut back by 4 bases and J by 8 bases. CDR1 is SGHAT, CDR2 FQNNGV, per germline. The CDR3 DNA sequence: TGTGCCAGCAGCTCACCTACCCAACTAGCGGGGGACCATGAGCAGTTCTTC. Protein product: CASSSPTQLAGDHEQFF.

This clonotype was observed at least ten times. V is TRBV5-1 and J is TRBJ2-7; 8 bases fit TRBD1. The CDR3 loop spans 15 amino acids. The V gene's germline CDR1 is SGHRS and CDR2 YFSETQ. V gave up 4 bases and J gave up 2 bases; unmatched junction bases: 8. The CDR3 nucleotides read TGCGCCAGCAGCCACGGGACAGGCAGACCCTACGAGCAGTACTTC. This translates into CASSHGTGRPYEQYF.

The chain joins TRBV7-9 to TRBJ2-1; TRBD1 matches 7 bases. Germline V gene lookup returns CDR1 SEHNR and CDR2 FQNEAQ (reference sequence). This CDR3 is 14 amino acids long. The junction had 9 bases not matched to a gene; V was cut back by 5 bases and J by 8 bases. The CDR3, as DNA: TGTGCCAGCAGCCCCCGGGACAGCTGGGATGAGCAGTTCTTC. This sequence encodes CASSPRDSWDEQFF.

This clonotype was recorded a few times. J is TRBJ1-1 and V is TRBV3-1, with 7 bases fitting TRBD1. J lost 0 bases, V lost 4 bases, and 5 bases had no gene match. The CDR3 spans 15 residues. Germline values: CDR1 LGHDT, CDR2 YNNKEL (reference sequence). The CDR3 DNA reads as TGTGCCAGCAGCCGAGGACAGGCCATGAACACTGAAGCTTTCTTT. As protein: CASSRGQAMNTEAFF.

This clonotype was seen a handful of times. This chain connects TRBV6-1 to TRBJ2-4; TRBD1 agrees at 8 bases. Germline assignment: CDR1 MNHNS and CDR2 SASEGT. With V trimmed by 4 bases and J by 7 bases, 9 bases remained unmatched. The CDR3 loop spans 15 amino acids. The CDR3 spells CASSGRQGTRNIQYF. CDR3 nucleotide sequence: TGTGCCAGCAGTGGCCGACAGGGGACAAGGAACATTCAGTACTTC.

This chain uses TRBV10-3 with TRBJ2-1; TRBD2 matches at 8 bases. The CDR3 is 14 residues long. The V and J ends lost 3 bases and 9 bases, in that order; junction bases with no gene match: 7. CDR1 is ENHRY and CDR2 is SYGVKD in the germline V gene. This chain's CDR3 is CAISERGSGSEQFF. CDR3 sequence (DNA): TGTGCCATCAGTGAACGGGGGAGCGGGAGTGAGCAGTTCTTC.

Only a few counts were recorded for this clonotype. This chain connects TRBV9 to TRBJ2-7, with a tentative D call TRBD1 (5 bases). CDR1 and CDR2 (germline): SGDLS, YYNGEE. CDR3 size: 14 residues. V lost 0 bases and J lost 3, with 10 bases in between. As DNA, the CDR3 is TGTGCCAGCAGCGTAGCGTTGGACATCTACGAGCAGTACTTC. Translated, it gives CASSVALDIYEQYF.

V and J are TRBV28 and TRBJ2-1; 10 bases match TRBD1. Trimming removed 8 bases from V and 12 bases from J; junction bases left unmatched: 13. This CDR3 has 14 amino acids. Germline V gives CDR1 MDHEN, CDR2 SYDVKM. CDR3 region: CASRTGGAGVSQFF. Written as DNA, the CDR3 is TGTGCCAGCCGGACAGGGGGAGCGGGAGTTTCGCAGTTCTTC.

This clonotype was detected only a few times. V and J are TRBV11-2 and TRBJ2-2; D ambiguous. Germline V gene sequence: CDR1 SGHAT, CDR2 FQNNGV. V was trimmed by 1 base and J by 5 bases, leaving 14 bases between them. The CDR3 covers 16 residues. The CDR3 DNA reads TGTGCCAGCAGCTTAGTGTCGGGCCTACTAACCGGGGAGCTGTTTTTT. This sequence encodes CASSLVSGLLTGELFF. Complete variable domain (other parts from reference TRBV11-2 and TRBJ2-2): EAGVAQSPRYKIIEKRQSVAFWCNPISGHATLYWYQQILGQGPKLLIQFQNNGVVDDSQLPKDRFSAERLKGVDSTLKIQPAKLEDSAVYLCASSLVSGLLTGELFFGEGSRLTVL.

This clonotype was recorded a few times. One end of the junction does not line up with germline, which may come from a read error. V is TRBV2 and J is TRBJ1-6; no clear D. The CDR3 loop spans 14 amino acids. Germline CDR1 is SNHLY and CDR2 is FYNNEI. The CDR3, as DNA: TGTGCCAGTCGGTTCCCGGTCTATTATTCACCCCTCCACTTT. It translates to CASRFPVYYSPLHF.

The chain recombines TRBV24-1 with TRBJ2-7; 12 bases line up with TRBD1. The V and J ends lost 7 bases and 1 base, in that order; junction bases with no gene match: 4. This CDR3 has 15 amino acids. Germline V lookup: CDR1 KGHDR, CDR2 SFDVKD. For the CDR3, the DNA is TGTGCCACCAGCCCGGGACAGGGGGCTTCCTACGAGCAGTACTTC. Translating gives CATSPGQGASYEQYF.

This clonotype came up a few times. The chain employs TRBV24-1 and TRBJ2-1; D is possibly TRBD2 (5 bases). Per germline, CDR1 KGHDR and CDR2 SFDVKD. CDR3 length: 18 amino acids. Between the trimmed V and J ends, which lost 4 bases and 4 bases, there was a span of 22 bases. The CDR3 is CATSDSGPRRPNYNEQFF. CDR3 bases: TGTGCCACCAGTGACAGCGGCCCTCGGCGCCCTAATTACAATGAGCAGTTCTTC.

In this sample, this clonotype turned up a few times. The chain joins TRBV6-1 to TRBJ2-3; the D is unclear. Germline-derived CDR1 and CDR2 are MNHNS and SASEGT. V gave up 6 bases and J gave up 1 base, with 11 bases separating them. The CDR3 consists of 14 residues. The CDR3, as DNA: TGTGCCAGCAGGCAGCACCAAGGCACAGATACGCAGTATTTT. Its translation is CASRQHQGTDTQYF.

The chain is built from TRBV20-1 and TRBJ2-7, with 7 bases matching TRBD2. This CDR3 has 14 amino acids. Germline-derived CDR1 and CDR2 are DFQATT and SNEGSKA (reference sequence). Losses at the gene ends were 1 base for V and 3 bases for J; bases not matched to a gene: 6. CDR3 residues: CSARVAGASYEQYF. As DNA, the CDR3 is TGCAGTGCTAGAGTTGCGGGAGCCAGCTACGAGCAGTACTTC.

The chain links TRBV28 to TRBJ2-5; D may be TRBD2 (5 bases). The length of the CDR3 is 14 residues. Germline V lookup: CDR1 MDHEN, CDR2 SYDVKM. V was clipped by 7 bases and J by 3 bases, with 15 bases between them. The CDR3 loop is CASNQRGAEETQYF. The CDR3 coding sequence is TGTGCCAGCAACCAACGGGGAGCGGAAGAGACCCAGTACTTC.

This clonotype was recorded a few times. The gene calls are TRBV20-1 and TRBJ2-7; D is ambiguous. Germline CDR1 DFQATT, CDR2 SNEGSKA (reference sequence). V lost 6 bases and J lost 4, with 10 bases in between. The CDR3 consists of 11 residues. CDR3 region: CSAGTPYEQYF. The CDR3, as DNA: TGCAGTGCCGGAACTCCGTACGAGCAGTACTTC.

This clonotype turned up a few times. The V gene is TRBV12-3 or TRBV12-4, the J gene TRBJ2-1, with TRBD1 matching 7 bases. The CDR3 totals 12 residues. J was trimmed by 9 bases and V by 5 bases; bases with no gene match: 4. CDR3 in amino acids: CASSPGGGEQFF. In DNA form, the CDR3 reads TGTGCCAGCAGTCCAGGGGGTGGTGAGCAGTTCTTC.

This chain joins TRBV14 and TRBJ1-4; a weak D match, TRBD1 (5 bases). This CDR3 has 11 amino acids. Germline CDR1 and CDR2: SGHDN and FVKESK. V was clipped by 3 bases and J by 10 bases, with 6 bases between them. The DNA for the CDR3 is TGTGCCAGCAGCCAGGGGGTAAAACTGTTTTTT. As protein: CASSQGVKLFF.

This clonotype has more than one count but fewer than ten. The V call is TRBV24-1, the J call TRBJ2-2; 10 bases match TRBD2. The CDR3 is 17 residues long. Germline lookup yields CDR1 KGHDR and CDR2 SFDVKD. V shed 5 bases and J 3 bases; nucleotides not matched to a gene: 8. The CDR3 DNA reads as TGTGCCACCAGTGCCAAACTAGCGGGGCTGGACACCGGGGAGCTGTTTTTT. Translation gives CATSAKLAGLDTGELFF.

This clonotype was seen only a few times. The V gene is TRBV7-8, the J gene TRBJ2-3; TRBD1 or TRBD2 may be the D gene (5 bases each). CDR1 is SGHVS, CDR2 FQNEAQ, per germline. The CDR3 contains 16 residues. Trimming shortened V by 1 base and J by 6 bases, and 17 bases separated the two germline ends. CDR3 sequence reads: CASSLGQGETFDTQYF. As DNA, the CDR3 is TGTGCCAGCAGCTTAGGGCAAGGGGAGACATTTGATACGCAGTATTTT.

This chain connects TRBV2 to TRBJ2-7; weak D call: TRBD2 (7 bases). CDR1 is SNHLY, CDR2 FYNNEI, per germline. This CDR3 region has 21 residues. V was clipped by 2 bases and J by 2 bases, with 31 bases between them. CDR3 sequence reads: CASSELGQGSGVPLFPYEQYV. DNA of the CDR3: TGTGCCAGCAGTGAACTCGGGCAGGGGAGCGGGGTCCCCCTTTTCCCCTACGAGCAGTACGTC.

V and J are TRBV20-1 and TRBJ2-7; maybe TRBD1 (6 bases). The CDR3 has 15 residues. Germline CDR1 reads DFQATT; CDR2 reads SNEGSKA (reference sequence). V lost 0 bases, J lost 2 bases, and 14 bases lay in between. This CDR3 is CSARDMAGDPYEQYF. The DNA for the CDR3 is TGCAGTGCTAGAGATATGGCAGGGGATCCCTACGAGCAGTACTTC.

The chain couples TRBV7-9 to TRBJ1-5, with no clear D. With 3 bases removed from V and 9 bases from J, the gap between germline ends came to 12 bases. The CDR3 sequence is 13 residues long. CDR1 SEHNR and CDR2 FQNEAQ come from the germline V gene (reference sequence). The CDR3 here is CASSLSGDGPQHF. The DNA of the CDR3 is TGTGCCAGCAGCTTGTCCGGGGATGGGCCCCAGCATTTT.